The 26 T cell receptor beta chains in this list originate from one sample, sequenced in a study of T cells in Graves' hyperthyroidism and ophthalmopathy. RNA transcripts gave rise to amplified TCR beta CDR3 regions. RT-PCR in the first round (using the HTBI primer set) targeted the TCR CDR3. TCRdb re-derived calls from the multiplex PCR reads in MiXCR, one entry per CDR3 protein. The sample includes around 690,000 distinct CDR3 sequences, approximately 15% seen only once; the top ten take around a sixth. Sequencing was carried out using blood. The receptors originated from a man between 45 and 60 years old with Graves' hyperthyroidism.

This clonotype has just a few counts. The V call is TRBV25-1, the J call TRBJ1-3; 10 bases match TRBD1. The CDR3 extends over 17 amino acids. The junction had 10 bases not matched to a gene; V was cut back by 6 bases and J by 2 bases. Germline V gene sequence: CDR1 MGHDK, CDR2 SYGVNS. The CDR3 region has the DNA TGTGCCAGCAGGGGGTCCACCGGGACAGGGGCTGGAAACACCATATATTTT. Translating gives CASRGSTGTGAGNTIYF.

This clonotype occurred a few times. This chain connects TRBV20-1 to TRBJ2-1; 8 positions agree with TRBD2. The V gene end was trimmed by 0 bases and the J gene end by 6 bases; junction bases not matched to a gene: 10. This CDR3 has 16 residues. Germline V lookup: CDR1 DFQATT, CDR2 SNEGSKA (reference sequence). The CDR3 sequence is CSARDGGREEVNEQFF. The CDR3 nucleotides are TGCAGTGCTAGAGATGGGGGGCGGGAGGAGGTCAATGAGCAGTTCTTC.

The V call is TRBV10-3, the J call TRBJ2-3, with 7 bases matching TRBD2. With V trimmed by 0 bases and J by 5 bases, 14 bases remained unmatched. Per germline, CDR1 ENHRY and CDR2 SYGVKD. This CDR3 has 18 amino acids. CDR3 DNA sequence: TGTGCCATCAGTGAGTCGCGGGGGAGGGGCATCCGGAGAGATACGCAGTATTTT. Its protein is CAISESRGRGIRRDTQYF.

This clonotype was detected only a few times. The chain is built from TRBV18 and TRBJ2-3; D call uncertain. The germline gives CDR1 KGHSH, CDR2 LQKENI. The CDR3 has 14 residues. The germline V and J ends were trimmed by 0 bases and 6 bases, with 10 bases remaining between them. The CDR3 DNA is TGTGCCAGCTCACCACCGCCATTTGGGGATACGCAGTATTTT. Protein: CASSPPPFGDTQYF.

Many counts were recorded for this clonotype. CDR3 residues: CASSPSGLDTQYF. CDR3 DNA sequence: TGTGCCAGCAGCCCTTCGGGTTTGGATACGCAGTATTTT. The V call is TRBV12-3 or TRBV12-4, the J call TRBJ2-3; D is unresolved. Trimming removed 6 bases from V and 6 bases from J, with 13 bases in between. The CDR3 runs to 13 residues.

This clonotype was detected many times. The rearrangement uses TRBV28 and TRBJ1-4, with 8 bases lining up with TRBD1. V was pared by 5 bases and J by 6 bases, with 8 bases of the junction left unmatched. CDR1 is MDHEN, CDR2 SYDVKM, per germline. This CDR3 spans 15 amino acids. The CDR3 reads CASSNRQGFDEKLFF. The CDR3 nucleotides are TGTGCCAGCAGTAACAGACAGGGGTTTGATGAAAAACTGTTTTTT.

The table lists this clonotype with many counts. This chain uses TRBV7-8 with TRBJ2-3; 10 bases are shared with TRBD1. The CDR3 length is 17 residues. Germline V gene data show CDR1 as SGHVS and CDR2 as FQNEAQ. V was pared by 0 bases and J by 3 bases, with 6 bases of the junction left unmatched. CDR3 residues: CASSLAAGTGVTDTQYF. CDR3 nucleotides: TGTGCCAGCAGCTTAGCGGCTGGGACAGGGGTGACAGATACGCAGTATTTT.

This clonotype was seen many times. The gene calls are TRBV7-2 and TRBJ1-2; 9 nucleotides align to TRBD1. The J segment lost 0 bases and the V segment lost 9 bases, leaving 14 bases of the junction unmatched. The CDR3 covers 17 residues. Germline-derived CDR1 and CDR2 are SGHTA and FQGNSA. The CDR3 protein is CARTIWTGAFPNYGYTF. The DNA of the CDR3 is TGTGCCAGGACTATATGGACAGGGGCATTCCCTAACTATGGCTACACCTTC.

This clonotype has a count of ten or more. CDR3 DNA: TGTGCCAGCAGTTTATCTATGTCAACTAATGAAAAACTGTTTTTT. This gives the protein CASSLSMSTNEKLFF. This chain connects TRBV27 to TRBJ1-4; no clear D. The germline gives CDR1 MNHEY, CDR2 SMNVEV (reference sequence). The CDR3 extends over 15 amino acids. V gave up 0 bases and J gave up 0 bases, with 5 bases separating them.

This clonotype was counted many times. The rearrangement links TRBV6-1 to TRBJ1-1; TRBD1 aligns across 12 bases. Trimming removed 6 bases from V and 1 base from J; junction bases left unmatched: 12. CDR3 length: 18 residues. Looked up from germline, CDR1 is MNHNS and CDR2 is SASEGT. CDR3 DNA sequence: TGTGCCAGCAGAAGCCTTCGGGGACAGGGGGCATCGAACACTGAAGCTTTCTTT. Translation: CASRSLRGQGASNTEAFF.

This clonotype was seen only a few times. This chain connects TRBV24-1 to TRBJ2-5, with D unresolved. Germline CDR1 KGHDR, CDR2 SFDVKD. Trimming stripped 4 bases from V and 2 bases from J, with 16 bases between. This CDR3 is built from 16 residues. The CDR3 is CATSDLPRKGQETQYF. For the CDR3, the DNA is TGTGCCACCAGTGACCTCCCTAGGAAGGGACAAGAGACCCAGTACTTC.

The sample holds many counts of this clonotype. The chain combines TRBV28 with TRBJ2-2; D possibly uses TRBD1 or TRBD2 (5 bases each). Trimming took 6 bases from V and 0 from J, leaving 20 bases between them. This CDR3 region has 18 residues. Germline loops: CDR1 MDHEN, CDR2 SYDVKM. CDR3 DNA sequence: TGTGCCAGCAGCCTGAACCCCGGGGCAGGGACGAACACCGGGGAGCTGTTTTTT. Its protein product is CASSLNPGAGTNTGELFF.

Only a few counts were recorded for this clonotype. The junction does not match germline at one end; this may be a read error. The chain employs TRBV20-1 and TRBJ2-1; the match to TRBD2 covers 9 bases. The germline V gene encodes CDR1 DFQATT and CDR2 SNEGSKA (reference sequence). The CDR3 consists of 13 residues. The CDR3 bases are TGCAGTGCCAGAGCGGGAGGATACAATGAGCAGTTCTTC. This gives the protein CSARAGGYNEQFF.

This clonotype has at least ten counts. The chain is built from TRBV12-3 or TRBV12-4 and TRBJ1-5, with TRBD1 identical over 10 bases. This CDR3 region has 18 residues. V was pared by 1 base and J by 3 bases, with 9 bases of the junction left unmatched. As DNA, the CDR3 is TGTGCCAGCAGTTTAGTTGGGTATGGGACAGGGGTCAATCAGCCCCAGCATTTT. Translating gives CASSLVGYGTGVNQPQHF.

Ten or more counts support this clonotype. The V call is TRBV12-3 or TRBV12-4, the J call TRBJ1-1; D is uncertain. The germline V and J ends were trimmed by 7 bases and 1 base, with 10 bases remaining between them. This CDR3 comprises 13 residues. The CDR3 DNA sequence: TGTGCCAGCAAAAGGACGGAGAACACTGAAGCTTTCTTT. Its protein product is CASKRTENTEAFF.

This chain links TRBV3-1 with TRBJ2-2; possible D gene TRBD1, 6 bases. The CDR3 is made up of 19 amino acids. Germline CDR1 and CDR2: LGHDT and YNNKEL (reference sequence). The V end lost 1 base, the J end lost 2 bases, and 20 bases lay between the germline ends. The CDR3 is CASSQVQEAGTHNTGELFF. The CDR3 nucleotides are TGTGCCAGCAGCCAAGTTCAAGAAGCTGGGACACATAACACCGGGGAGCTGTTTTTT.

This clonotype was detected many times. This sequence joins TRBV10-2 and TRBJ2-5; no clear D. The germline CDR1 and CDR2 sequences are WSHSY and SAAADI. V was trimmed by 0 bases and J by 10 bases, leaving 9 bases between them. The CDR3 has 12 amino acids. CDR3 sequence reads: CASSESGMDQYF. In DNA, the CDR3 is TGCGCCAGCAGTGAGTCGGGGATGGACCAGTACTTC.

There are many counts of this clonotype. The chain couples TRBV13 to TRBJ2-1; no definite D call. Germline V gene lookup returns CDR1 PRHDT and CDR2 FYEKMQ (reference sequence). CDR3 length: 12 amino acids. Trimming pared 0 bases from V and 9 bases from J, leaving 6 bases between. CDR3 coding DNA: TGTGCCAGCAGCTTAGGGTTGACTGAGCAGTTCTTC. It is translated as CASSLGLTEQFF.

This clonotype has at least ten counts. The genes are TRBV7-2 and TRBJ1-3, with TRBD1 matching 8 bases. The CDR3 sequence is 15 residues long. Germline assignment: CDR1 SGHTA and CDR2 FQGNSA. V was pared by 0 bases and J by 6 bases, with 4 bases of the junction left unmatched. The CDR3 loop is CASSLAQGAVNTIYF. CDR3 sequence (DNA): TGTGCCAGCAGCTTAGCGCAGGGGGCAGTAAACACCATATATTTT.

This clonotype was picked up many times. This chain uses TRBV28 with TRBJ2-1; D is uncertain. V was trimmed by 6 bases and J by 7 bases, leaving 16 bases between them. CDR3 size: 14 residues. Germline CDR1 reads MDHEN; CDR2 reads SYDVKM. As DNA, the CDR3 is TGTGCCAGCAGCCTGCGAGTTCCCCTGAATGAGCAGTTCTTC. Its protein is CASSLRVPLNEQFF. Combining the CDR3 with reference TRBV28 and TRBJ2-1 gives the whole variable domain DVKVTQSSRYLVKRTGEKVFLECVQDMDHENMFWYRQDPGLGLRLIYFSYDVKMKEKGDIPEGYSVSREKKERFSLILESASTNQTSMYLCASSLRVPLNEQFFGPGTRLTVL.

This chain uses TRBV6-2 or TRBV6-3 with TRBJ2-7; TRBD2 matches 9 bases. The CDR3 loop spans 15 amino acids. CDR1 and CDR2 from the germline V gene are MNHEY and SVGEGT. V trimming: 2 bases; J trimming: 2 bases; junction bases outside the gene matches: 4. DNA of the CDR3: TGTGCCAGCAGTTACGCGGCTAGCGGGACCTACGAGCAGTACTTC. Translated: CASSYAASGTYEQYF.

In its sample, this clonotype was seen many times. V and J are TRBV6-1 and TRBJ2-5; D is perhaps TRBD2 (5 bases). Deletions cut 6 bases from V and 1 base from J, with 15 bases between. The CDR3 runs 15 residues. Germline CDR1 MNHNS, CDR2 SASEGT. The CDR3 spells CASRSISGLQETQYF. In nucleotides, the CDR3 is TGTGCCAGCAGATCTATCAGCGGACTCCAAGAGACCCAGTACTTC.

This clonotype showed up many times. The chain recombines TRBV27 with TRBJ2-5; 8 bases fit TRBD1. The CDR3 has 15 residues. The V gene end was trimmed by 8 bases and the J gene end by 5 bases; junction bases not matched to a gene: 13. Germline lookup yields CDR1 MNHEY and CDR2 SMNVEV (reference sequence). CDR3 residues: CASWSAGGHVETQYF. CDR3 DNA: TGTGCCAGCTGGTCGGCAGGGGGCCATGTGGAGACCCAGTACTTC.

The chain links TRBV12-3 or TRBV12-4 to TRBJ2-7, with D possibly TRBD1 on 6 matching bases. V lost 4 bases to trimming and J lost 5 bases, with 18 bases between them. This CDR3 has 15 amino acids. CDR3 in DNA: TGTGCCAGCAGTTCCCAACAGGGCAGGATACACGAGCAGTACTTC. As protein: CASSSQQGRIHEQYF.

This clonotype came up many times. The DNA of the CDR3 is TGTGCCAGCAGTTTTAGCGGGAGAATCGCAGATACGCAGTATTTT. This encodes CASSFSGRIADTQYF. This sequence joins TRBV28 and TRBJ2-3; 9 positions agree with TRBD2. The CDR3 length is 15 residues. J lost 4 bases, V lost 3 bases, and 5 bases had no gene match. Germline V gene sequence: CDR1 MDHEN, CDR2 SYDVKM.

This clonotype has more than one count but fewer than ten. Since a much larger clone is just one base distant, this may be a read error. V gene TRBV2 combines with J gene TRBJ2-5, with D possibly matching TRBD1 (6 bases). Germline-derived CDR1 and CDR2 are SNHLY and FYNNEI. The CDR3 sequence is 13 residues long. CDR3 loop: CASSERNRETPYF. The DNA for the CDR3 is TGTGCCAGCAGTGAACGAAACAGGGAGACCCCGTACTTC.